This T cell receptor beta chain was profiled in a study of OX40 agonist ivuxolimab in advanced cancers. Across the study: Mean age approximately 66 years, range 23 to 79; nearly 85% male. The study's findings and limits: Expansion of clones was among the lowest in partial responders at 0.1-3.0 mg/kg. Expanded clones were, on average, more numerous among CD8+ T cells than CD4+.

Turning to this clone: Its specificity is unknown.

V lost 2 bases and J 1 base, leaving 12 bases between the germline ends. This CDR3 has 15 amino acids. CDR1 is SGHTA and CDR2 is FQGNSA in the germline V gene. Generated by immunoSEQ multiplex PCR, the TCRdb table keeps only in-frame clones and is missing some. This sample yields 40,000 to 50,000 clones, of which 80% to 90% are seen a single time; about 52% belongs to the top ten. The TCR comes from an adult with an advanced solid tumor such as melanoma, head and neck, liver or kidney cancer. The J gene is TRBJ2-7, the V gene TRBV7-2; tentative D call: TRBD1 (8 bases). The specimen comprised CD4+ or CD8+ T cells sorted from blood, sampled in a trial of the OX40 agonist ivuxolimab. The CDR3 DNA reads TGTGCCAGCAGCTTACACAGGGGGGGGTCCTACGAGCAGTACTTC. It encodes CASSLHRGGSYEQYF.